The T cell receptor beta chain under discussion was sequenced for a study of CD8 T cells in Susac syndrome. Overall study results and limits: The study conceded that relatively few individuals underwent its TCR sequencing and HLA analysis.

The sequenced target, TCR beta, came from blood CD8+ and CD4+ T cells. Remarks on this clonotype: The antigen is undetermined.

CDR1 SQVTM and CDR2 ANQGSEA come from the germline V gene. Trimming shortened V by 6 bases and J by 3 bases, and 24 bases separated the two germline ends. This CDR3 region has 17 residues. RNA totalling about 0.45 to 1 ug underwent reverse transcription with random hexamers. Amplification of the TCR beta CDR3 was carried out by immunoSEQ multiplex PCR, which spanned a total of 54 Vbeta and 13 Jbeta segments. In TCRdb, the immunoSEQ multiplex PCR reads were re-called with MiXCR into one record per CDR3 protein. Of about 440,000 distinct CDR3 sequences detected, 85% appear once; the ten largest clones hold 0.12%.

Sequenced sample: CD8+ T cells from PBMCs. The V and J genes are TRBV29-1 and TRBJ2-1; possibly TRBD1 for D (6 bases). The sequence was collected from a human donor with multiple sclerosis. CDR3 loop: CSVESNTGTRHYNEQFF. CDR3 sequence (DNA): TGCAGCGTAGAAAGTAACACCGGGACAAGGCACTACAATGAGCAGTTCTTC.